Below, 26 T cell receptor beta chains from the same sample are listed, as sequenced in a study of shared clonotypes between healthy human individuals. Libraries were prepared by immunoSEQ multiplex PCR; TCRdb keeps only in-frame clonotypes and omits some of them. The sample records about 2.5 million clones, around 92% being singletons. Sequences were obtained from naive CD4+ T cells from PBMCs. Regarding subset: CD45RA+ positively selected. These TCRs come from a man younger than 30 in good health. Some clones in this sample may be carry-over from other donors' samples.

This chain links TRBV9 with TRBJ1-4, with 7 bases matching TRBD1. Germline loops: CDR1 SGDLS, CDR2 YYNGEE. Trimming took 4 bases from V and 5 from J; bases not matched to a gene: 5. There are 14 residues in the CDR3. The CDR3 region is CASSTGEGNEKLFF. In DNA, the CDR3 is TGTGCCAGCAGCACAGGGGAGGGGAATGAAAAACTGTTTTTT.

The chain's CDR3 is CASSLSRITDTQYF. The CDR3, as DNA: TGTGCCAGCAGTTTATCAAGGATCACAGATACGCAGTATTTT. This sequence joins TRBV28 and TRBJ2-3; D call uncertain. In germline, CDR1 is MDHEN, CDR2 SYDVKM. The germline V and J ends were trimmed by 1 base and 2 bases, with 7 bases remaining between them. This CDR3 has 14 amino acids.

The V gene is TRBV5-1, the J gene TRBJ1-4; 10 nucleotides agree with TRBD1. V was clipped by 4 bases and J by 7 bases; unmatched bases: 13. The CDR3 extends over 17 amino acids. Germline CDR1 and CDR2: SGHRS and YFSETQ. Here the CDR3 DNA reads TGCGCCAGCAGCGCCTCCCCGGGACAGGGGTTACGTGAAAAACTGTTTTTT. Its protein is CASSASPGQGLREKLFF.

V is TRBV14 and J is TRBJ1-2; 7 bases are shared with TRBD1. The CDR3 has 15 amino acids. The germline V gene has CDR1 SGHDN and CDR2 FVKESK. Germline trimming cut 3 bases from V and 5 bases from J; bases unmatched to any gene: 9. The CDR3 sequence is CASSQTPGQLYGYTF. The CDR3 DNA follows: TGTGCCAGCAGCCAGACTCCGGGACAGCTTTATGGCTACACCTTC.

V gene TRBV9 combines with J gene TRBJ2-7; either TRBD1 or TRBD2 may fit D (5 bases each). With 2 bases removed from V and 1 base from J, the gap between germline ends came to 10 bases. The CDR3 consists of 14 residues. Germline CDR1 and CDR2: SGDLS and YYNGEE. As DNA, the CDR3 is TGTGCCAGCAGCGTTCGGGACGGTTCCTACGAGCAGTACTTC. Translating gives CASSVRDGSYEQYF. The full variable domain, completed using reference TRBV9 and TRBJ2-7, is DSGVTQTPKHLITATGQRVTLRCSPRSGDLSVYWYQQSLDQGLQFLIQYYNGEERAKGNILERFSAQQFPDLHSELNLSSLELGDSALYFCASSVRDGSYEQYFGPGTRLTVT.

In regard to this clone: This specimen includes other DNA sequences encoding the same CDR3. V and J are TRBV9 and TRBJ2-3; TRBD1 matches at 10 bases. V dropped 3 bases and J dropped 4; count of bases not matched to a gene: 2. Germline V gene sequence: CDR1 SGDLS, CDR2 YYNGEE. This CDR3 region has 14 residues. The DNA of the CDR3 is TGTGCCAGCAGCGCCGACAGGGGGCCAGATACGCAGTATTTT. Translated: CASSADRGPDTQYF.

CDR3 nucleotides: TGCGCCAGCAGCTTAACCCAATTGGTCGGGGAGCTGTTTTTT. Its protein product is CASSLTQLVGELFF. The chain carries TRBV5-1 and TRBJ2-2; no reliable D call. The CDR3 is 14 residues long. CDR1 and CDR2 (germline): SGHRS, YFSETQ. V was clipped by 2 bases and J by 7 bases, with 12 bases between them.

The chain is built from TRBV7-3 and TRBJ2-1, with D perhaps TRBD2 (6 bases). Germline CDR1 reads SGHTA; CDR2 reads FQGTGA. V was pared by 1 base and J by 14 bases, with 12 bases between. CDR3 length: 12 amino acids. In nucleotides, the CDR3 is TGTGCCAGCAGCTTAAGCTTGGGAGGAAAGTTCTTC. Translation: CASSLSLGGKFF.

The table lists this clone with a count of one. The rearrangement uses TRBV6-1 and TRBJ2-1; the D gene is possibly TRBD2 (6 bases). The V gene's germline CDR1 is MNHNS and CDR2 SASEGT. V was clipped by 4 bases and J by 3 bases, with 16 bases between them. This CDR3 has 16 amino acids. CDR3 amino acids: CASSGMTWRGYNEQFF. CDR3 in DNA: TGTGCCAGCAGTGGAATGACATGGAGGGGCTACAATGAGCAGTTCTTC.

This chain links TRBV18 with TRBJ1-1; the D is unclear. From germline, CDR1 is KGHSH and CDR2 LQKENI. Trimming removed 5 bases from V and 6 bases from J, with 28 bases in between. The CDR3 has 18 residues. CDR3 bases: TGTGCCAGCTCAAGATTGGCCCTGGCAGGAGGTTCAAACGCTGAAGCTTTCTTT. Amino acids: CASSRLALAGGSNAEAFF.

The CDR3 is CAISERDSTNYGYTF. The CDR3 DNA follows: TGTGCCATCAGTGAGAGGGACAGCACTAACTATGGCTACACCTTC. V and J are TRBV10-3 and TRBJ1-2, with 7 bases that match TRBD1. The germline V gene has CDR1 ENHRY and CDR2 SYGVKD. J gave up 0 bases and V 2 bases, and 3 bases lay outside the gene matches. There are 15 residues in the CDR3.

This chain links TRBV28 with TRBJ1-4; 9 bases match TRBD1. This CDR3 is 16 amino acids long. V dropped 2 bases and J dropped 7; count of bases not matched to a gene: 8. Germline assignment: CDR1 MDHEN and CDR2 SYDVKM. This chain's CDR3 is CASSLPQGAGVEKLFF. CDR3 DNA sequence: TGTGCCAGCAGTTTACCACAGGGGGCCGGGGTTGAAAAACTGTTTTTT. The whole variable domain, filled in from reference TRBV28 and TRBJ1-4, reads DVKVTQSSRYLVKRTGEKVFLECVQDMDHENMFWYRQDPGLGLRLIYFSYDVKMKEKGDIPEGYSVSREKKERFSLILESASTNQTSMYLCASSLPQGAGVEKLFFGSGTQLSVL.

The chain's CDR3 is CASSRPNGYTF. The DNA for the CDR3 is TGTGCCAGCAGTCGACCCAATGGCTACACCTTC. The chain joins TRBV6-6 to TRBJ1-2; D call uncertain. V lost 5 bases and J 6 bases, leaving 7 bases between the germline ends. Germline V gene data show CDR1 as MNHNY and CDR2 as SVGAGI (reference sequence). This CDR3 comprises 11 residues.

The rearrangement links TRBV7-2 to TRBJ1-2, with D unclear. Germline CDR1 reads SGHTA; CDR2 reads FQGNSA. The CDR3 extends over 14 amino acids. V lost 1 base and J 8 bases, leaving 14 bases between the germline ends. The CDR3 DNA reads TGTGCCAGCAGCTTAGAAGGAGTCAGTACAGGCTACACCTTC. The encoded protein is CASSLEGVSTGYTF. The whole variable domain, filled in from reference TRBV7-2 and TRBJ1-2, reads GAGVSQSPSNKVTEKGKDVELRCDPISGHTALYWYRQSLGQGLEFLIYFQGNSAPDKSGLPSDRFSAERTGGSVSTLTIQRTQQEDSAVYLCASSLEGVSTGYTFGSGTRLTVV.

The V and J genes are TRBV6-1 and TRBJ2-7; TRBD2 matches at 14 bases. V lost 0 bases to trimming and J lost 11 bases; unmatched junction nucleotides: 3. Germline V lookup: CDR1 MNHNS, CDR2 SASEGT. The CDR3 runs 14 residues. The CDR3 loop is CASSEARLAGGKYF. CDR3 bases: TGTGCCAGCAGTGAAGCGAGACTAGCGGGAGGGAAGTACTTC.

The genes are TRBV11-2 and TRBJ2-1; D call uncertain. This CDR3 is built from 14 residues. V was shortened by 3 bases and J by 4 bases, with 10 bases between the two germline ends. The V gene's germline CDR1 is SGHAT and CDR2 FQNNGV. The CDR3 region is CASSFGGEYNEQFF. As DNA, the CDR3 is TGTGCCAGCAGCTTCGGTGGAGAATACAATGAGCAGTTCTTC.

The V gene is TRBV4-2, the J gene TRBJ2-1, with TRBD2 matching 13 bases. The J segment lost 2 bases and the V segment lost 3 bases, leaving 7 bases of the junction unmatched. The CDR3 has 18 residues. Germline CDR1 reads LGHNA; CDR2 reads YNFKEQ. CDR3 sequence: CASSHSSGLAGPYNEQFF. The CDR3 DNA sequence: TGTGCCAGCAGCCACTCCTCGGGACTAGCGGGACCCTACAATGAGCAGTTCTTC.

The chain combines TRBV6-1 with TRBJ2-2; TRBD2 aligns across 8 bases. The trim removed 10 bases at V and 0 bases at J, leaving 7 bases unmatched. The CDR3 contains 15 residues. CDR1 is MNHNS and CDR2 is SASEGT in the germline V gene. The CDR3 loop reads CATDPGLANTGELFF. CDR3 bases: TGTGCCACCGATCCGGGACTAGCGAACACCGGGGAGCTGTTTTTT.

For this clone: The same CDR3 also results from other DNA sequences found in this sample. The chain uses TRBV5-1 and TRBJ2-2, with 8 bases lining up with TRBD2. CDR1 SGHRS and CDR2 YFSETQ come from the germline V gene. The CDR3 has 15 amino acids. Trimming cost V 2 bases and J 5 bases; bases outside gene matches: 5. CDR3 coding DNA: TGCGCCAGCAGCTTAAGCGGGAGTGGAACCGGGGAGCTGTTTTTT. Protein: CASSLSGSGTGELFF.

This clone was detected only once. The V and J genes are TRBV5-1 and TRBJ2-7, with D possibly TRBD2 on 5 matching bases. Trimming left V 3 bases short and J 0 bases short, with 13 bases between. The CDR3 has 15 amino acids. Per germline, CDR1 SGHRS and CDR2 YFSETQ. The CDR3 protein is CASSWESLSSYEQYF. In nucleotides, the CDR3 is TGCGCCAGCAGCTGGGAGTCCCTCAGCTCCTACGAGCAGTACTTC.

Concerning this clone: Other DNA sequences within the sample encode an identical CDR3. The rearrangement uses TRBV28 and TRBJ2-7; D perhaps matches TRBD2 (6 bases). The CDR3 runs to 14 residues. V lost 5 bases, J lost 2 bases, and 13 bases lay in between. Germline CDR1 reads MDHEN; CDR2 reads SYDVKM. CDR3 region: CASSTGTGAYEQYF. The CDR3 coding sequence is TGTGCCAGCAGTACCGGGACTGGAGCCTACGAGCAGTACTTC. Using reference TRBV28 and TRBJ2-7 for the parts outside the CDR3, the full variable domain is DVKVTQSSRYLVKRTGEKVFLECVQDMDHENMFWYRQDPGLGLRLIYFSYDVKMKEKGDIPEGYSVSREKKERFSLILESASTNQTSMYLCASSTGTGAYEQYFGPGTRLTVT.

This sequence joins TRBV7-8 and TRBJ2-1; TRBD2 matches 8 bases. The CDR3 runs to 15 residues. CDR1 and CDR2 from the germline V gene are SGHVS and FQNEAQ. CDR3 sequence reads: CALSKGTSRFNEQFF. DNA for the CDR3: TGTGCTCTATCGAAGGGGACTAGTAGATTCAATGAGCAGTTCTTC.

The chain carries TRBV7-9 and TRBJ1-1; no clear D gene. Trimming took off 5 bases at V and 0 bases at J, with 13 bases between the two ends. The CDR3 extends over 15 amino acids. Germline V gene sequence: CDR1 SEHNR, CDR2 FQNEAQ (reference sequence). CDR3 DNA sequence: TGTGCCAGCAGCCTATACAGAGATTTGAACACTGAAGCTTTCTTT. Translation: CASSLYRDLNTEAFF. The full variable domain, completed using reference TRBV7-9 and TRBJ1-1, is DTGVSQNPRHKITKRGQNVTFRCDPISEHNRLYWYRQTLGQGPEFLTYFQNEAQLEKSRLLSDRFSAERPKGSFSTLEIQRTEQGDSAMYLCASSLYRDLNTEAFFGQGTRLTVV.

This chain uses TRBV5-1 with TRBJ2-1, with D uncertain. The CDR3 has 15 residues. Germline assignment: CDR1 SGHRS and CDR2 YFSETQ. The V gene lost 0 bases and the J gene lost 0 bases, with 7 bases spanning the gap. For the CDR3, the DNA is TGCGCCAGCAGCTTGGGCCCGCCCTCCTACAATGAGCAGTTCTTC. The encoded protein is CASSLGPPSYNEQFF.

The chain is built from TRBV10-1 and TRBJ2-5; unclear D gene. Trimming cost V 8 bases and J 4 bases, with 14 bases left between them. The germline V gene has CDR1 WNHNN and CDR2 SYGVQD (reference sequence). The CDR3 totals 13 residues. The CDR3 reads CASSLRLGETQYF. DNA for the CDR3: TGCGCCAGCTCTCTGCGCCTGGGAGAGACCCAGTACTTC.

This clone has just one count. The CDR3 DNA reads as TGTGCCAGCTCACTCGGGAGACAGTCCTACAATGAGCAGTTCTTC. This translates into CASSLGRQSYNEQFF. V is TRBV18 and J is TRBJ2-1, with D possibly matching TRBD2 (6 bases). The CDR3 has 15 residues. With 4 bases removed from V and 1 base from J, the gap between germline ends came to 11 bases. The germline V gene encodes CDR1 KGHSH and CDR2 LQKENI.